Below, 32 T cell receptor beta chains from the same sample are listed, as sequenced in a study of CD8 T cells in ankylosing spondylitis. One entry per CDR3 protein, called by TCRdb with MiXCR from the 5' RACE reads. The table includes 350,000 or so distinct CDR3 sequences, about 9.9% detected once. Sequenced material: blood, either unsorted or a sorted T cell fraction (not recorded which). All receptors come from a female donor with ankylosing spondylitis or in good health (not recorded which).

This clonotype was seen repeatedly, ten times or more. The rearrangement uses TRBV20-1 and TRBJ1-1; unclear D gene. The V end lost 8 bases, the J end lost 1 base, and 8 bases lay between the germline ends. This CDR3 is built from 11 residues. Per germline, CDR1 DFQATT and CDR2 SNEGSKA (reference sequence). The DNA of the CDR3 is TGCAGTAATAAAAGGAACACTGAAGCTTTCTTT. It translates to CSNKRNTEAFF.

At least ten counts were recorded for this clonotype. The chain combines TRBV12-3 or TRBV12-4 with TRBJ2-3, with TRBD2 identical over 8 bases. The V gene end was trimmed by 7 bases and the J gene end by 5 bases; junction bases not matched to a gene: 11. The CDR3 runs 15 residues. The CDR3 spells CASTTSGGSLDTQYF. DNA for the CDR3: TGTGCCAGCACCACGAGCGGGGGTTCCCTAGATACGCAGTATTTT.

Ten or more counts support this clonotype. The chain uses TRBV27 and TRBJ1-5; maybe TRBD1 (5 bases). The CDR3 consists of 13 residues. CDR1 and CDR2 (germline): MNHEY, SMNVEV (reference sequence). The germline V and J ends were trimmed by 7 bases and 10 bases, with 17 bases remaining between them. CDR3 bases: TGTGCCAGCAAGAACTTCCGGGGGGGTCCCCAGCATTTT. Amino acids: CASKNFRGGPQHF.

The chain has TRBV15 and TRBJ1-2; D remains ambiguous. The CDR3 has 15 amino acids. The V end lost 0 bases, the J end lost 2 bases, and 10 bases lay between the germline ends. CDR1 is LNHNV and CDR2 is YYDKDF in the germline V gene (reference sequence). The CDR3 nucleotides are TGTGCCACCAGCAGAGATTTTTTGGGGAACTATGGCTACACCTTC. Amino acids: CATSRDFLGNYGYTF.

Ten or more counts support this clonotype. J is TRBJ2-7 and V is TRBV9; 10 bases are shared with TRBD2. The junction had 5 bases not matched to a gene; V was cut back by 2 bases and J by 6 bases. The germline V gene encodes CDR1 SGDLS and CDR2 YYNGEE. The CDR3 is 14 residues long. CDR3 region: CASSVSLAGVEQYF. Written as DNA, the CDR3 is TGTGCCAGCAGCGTGTCCCTAGCGGGAGTCGAGCAGTACTTC. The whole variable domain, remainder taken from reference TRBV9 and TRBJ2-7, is DSGVTQTPKHLITATGQRVTLRCSPRSGDLSVYWYQQSLDQGLQFLIQYYNGEERAKGNILERFSAQQFPDLHSELNLSSLELGDSALYFCASSVSLAGVEQYFGPGTRLTVT.

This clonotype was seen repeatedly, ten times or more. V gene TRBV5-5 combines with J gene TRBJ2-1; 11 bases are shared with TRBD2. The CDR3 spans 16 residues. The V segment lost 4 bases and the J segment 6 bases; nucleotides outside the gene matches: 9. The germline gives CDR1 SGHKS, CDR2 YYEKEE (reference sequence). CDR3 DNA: TGTGCCAGCAGCCTCCCCACTAGCGGGAGTCTCAATGAGCAGTTCTTC. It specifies CASSLPTSGSLNEQFF.

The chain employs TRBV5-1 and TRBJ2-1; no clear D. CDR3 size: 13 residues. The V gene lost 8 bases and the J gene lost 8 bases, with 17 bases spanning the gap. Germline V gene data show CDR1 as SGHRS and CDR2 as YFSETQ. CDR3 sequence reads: CASFLVGRDEQFF. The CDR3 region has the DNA TGCGCCAGTTTCCTAGTCGGCCGGGATGAGCAGTTCTTC.

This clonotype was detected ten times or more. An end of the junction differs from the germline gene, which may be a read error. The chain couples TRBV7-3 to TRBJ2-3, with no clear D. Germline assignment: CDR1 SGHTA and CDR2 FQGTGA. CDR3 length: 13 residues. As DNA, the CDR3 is TGTGCCAGCAGCATAACTAAGGCTAATACGCAGTATTTT. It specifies CASSITKANTQYF. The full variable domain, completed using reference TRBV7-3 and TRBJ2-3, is GAGVSQTPSNKVTEKGKYVELRCDPISGHTALYWYRQSLGQGPEFLIYFQGTGAADDSGLPNDRFFAVRPEGSVSTLKIQRTERGDSAVYLCASSITKANTQYFGPGTRLTVL.

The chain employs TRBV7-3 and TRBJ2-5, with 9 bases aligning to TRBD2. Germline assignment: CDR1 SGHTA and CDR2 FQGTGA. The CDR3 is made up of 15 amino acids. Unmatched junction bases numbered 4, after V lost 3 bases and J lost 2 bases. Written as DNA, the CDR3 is TGTGCCAGCAGCTTCGTAGCGGGGGTTCAAGAGACCCAGTACTTC. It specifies CASSFVAGVQETQYF.

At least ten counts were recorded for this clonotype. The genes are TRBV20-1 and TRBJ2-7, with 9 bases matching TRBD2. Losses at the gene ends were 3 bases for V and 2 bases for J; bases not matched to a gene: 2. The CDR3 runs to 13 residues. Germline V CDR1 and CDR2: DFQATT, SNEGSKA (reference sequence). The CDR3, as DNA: TGCAGTGCTAGTAGCGGGGGACCCTACGAGCAGTACTTC. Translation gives CSASSGGPYEQYF.

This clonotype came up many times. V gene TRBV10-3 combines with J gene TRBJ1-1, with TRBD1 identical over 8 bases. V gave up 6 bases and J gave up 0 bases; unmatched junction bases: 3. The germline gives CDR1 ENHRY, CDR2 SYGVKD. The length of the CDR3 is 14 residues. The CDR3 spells CAIRNRGMNTEAFF. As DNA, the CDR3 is TGTGCCATCAGGAACAGGGGGATGAACACTGAAGCTTTCTTT.

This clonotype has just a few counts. The DNA of the CDR3 is TGTGCCAGTAGAAGAGAAGCGGGGCTAGAGACCCAGTACTTC. It is translated as CASRREAGLETQYF. J is TRBJ2-5 and V is TRBV19, with TRBD2 identical over 7 bases. Germline V lookup: CDR1 LNHDA, CDR2 SQIVND (reference sequence). V gave up 6 bases and J gave up 4 bases; unmatched junction bases: 8. CDR3 length: 14 amino acids.

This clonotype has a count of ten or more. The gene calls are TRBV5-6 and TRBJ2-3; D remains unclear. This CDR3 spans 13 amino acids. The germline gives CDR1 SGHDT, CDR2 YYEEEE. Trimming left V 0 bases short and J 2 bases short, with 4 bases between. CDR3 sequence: CASSLATTDTQYF. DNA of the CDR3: TGTGCCAGCAGCTTGGCCACCACAGATACGCAGTATTTT. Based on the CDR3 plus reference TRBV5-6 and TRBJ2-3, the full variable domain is DAGVTQSPTHLIKTRGQQVTLRCSPKSGHDTVSWYQQALGQGPQFIFQYYEEEERQRGNFPDRFSGHQFPNYSSELNVNALLLGDSALYLCASSLATTDTQYFGPGTRLTVL.

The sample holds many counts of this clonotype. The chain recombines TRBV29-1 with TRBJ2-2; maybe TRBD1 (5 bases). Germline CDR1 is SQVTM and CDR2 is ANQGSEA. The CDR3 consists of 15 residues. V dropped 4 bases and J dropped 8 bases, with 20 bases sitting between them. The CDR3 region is CSVVLGQGISGELFF. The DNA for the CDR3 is TGCAGCGTTGTTCTTGGACAAGGGATTTCTGGGGAGCTGTTTTTT.

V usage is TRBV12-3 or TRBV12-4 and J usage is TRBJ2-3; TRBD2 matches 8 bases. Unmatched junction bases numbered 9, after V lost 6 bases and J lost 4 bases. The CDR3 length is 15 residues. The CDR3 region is CASSWGPGGPDTQYF. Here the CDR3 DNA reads TGTGCCAGCAGCTGGGGGCCGGGGGGGCCAGATACGCAGTATTTT.

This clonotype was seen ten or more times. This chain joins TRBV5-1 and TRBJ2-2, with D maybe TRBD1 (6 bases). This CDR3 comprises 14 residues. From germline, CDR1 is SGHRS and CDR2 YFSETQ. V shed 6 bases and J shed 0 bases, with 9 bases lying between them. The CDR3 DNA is TGCGCCAGCAAGGGACACACGAACACCGGGGAGCTGTTTTTT. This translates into CASKGHTNTGELFF.

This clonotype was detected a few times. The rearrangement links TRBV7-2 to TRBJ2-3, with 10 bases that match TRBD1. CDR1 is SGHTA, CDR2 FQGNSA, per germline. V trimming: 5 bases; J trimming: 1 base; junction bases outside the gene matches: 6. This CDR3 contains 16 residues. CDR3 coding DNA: TGTGCCAGCAGCCCTAGAGGGACAGGGGGCACAGATACGCAGTATTTT. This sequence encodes CASSPRGTGGTDTQYF.

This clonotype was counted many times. The CDR3, as DNA: TGTGCCAGCAGTCATGGACAGGGATTGGGGCAGCCCCAGCATTTT. It codes for CASSHGQGLGQPQHF. The chain joins TRBV7-6 to TRBJ1-5; 8 nucleotides line up with TRBD1. The germline V gene encodes CDR1 SGHVS and CDR2 FNYEAQ. The CDR3 consists of 15 residues. J was trimmed by 7 bases and V by 6 bases; bases with no gene match: 11.

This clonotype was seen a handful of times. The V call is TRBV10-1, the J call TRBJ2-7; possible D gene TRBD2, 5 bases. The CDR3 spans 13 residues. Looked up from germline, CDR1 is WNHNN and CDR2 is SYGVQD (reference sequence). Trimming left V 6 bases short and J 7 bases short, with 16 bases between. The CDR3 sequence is CASSRTPSGEQYF. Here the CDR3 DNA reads TGCGCCAGCAGCAGGACTCCCTCGGGGGAGCAGTACTTC.

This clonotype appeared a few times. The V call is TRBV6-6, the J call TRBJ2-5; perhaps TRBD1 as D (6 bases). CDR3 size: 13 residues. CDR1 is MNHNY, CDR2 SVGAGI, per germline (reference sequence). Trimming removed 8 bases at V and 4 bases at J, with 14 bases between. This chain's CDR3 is CASGRGVRETQYF. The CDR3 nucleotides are TGTGCCAGCGGCAGGGGAGTGAGAGAGACCCAGTACTTC.

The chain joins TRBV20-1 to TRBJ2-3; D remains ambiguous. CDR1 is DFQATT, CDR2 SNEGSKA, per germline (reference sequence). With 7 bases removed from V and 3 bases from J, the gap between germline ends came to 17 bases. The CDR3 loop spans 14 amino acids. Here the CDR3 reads CSVQPYLLTDTQYF. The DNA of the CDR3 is TGCAGTGTTCAGCCCTACCTATTGACAGATACGCAGTATTTT.

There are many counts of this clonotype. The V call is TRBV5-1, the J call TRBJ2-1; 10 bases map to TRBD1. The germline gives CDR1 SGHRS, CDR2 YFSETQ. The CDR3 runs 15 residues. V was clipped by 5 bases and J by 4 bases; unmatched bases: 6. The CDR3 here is CASSSGQGEYNEQFF. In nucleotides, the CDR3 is TGCGCCAGCAGTTCCGGACAGGGGGAATACAATGAGCAGTTCTTC.

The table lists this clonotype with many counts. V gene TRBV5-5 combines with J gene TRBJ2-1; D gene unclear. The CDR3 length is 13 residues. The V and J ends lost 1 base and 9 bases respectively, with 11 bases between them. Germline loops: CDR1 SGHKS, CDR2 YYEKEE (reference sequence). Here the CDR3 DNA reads TGTGCCAGCAGCTTGACTGCCCGGGTTGAGCAGTTCTTC. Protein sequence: CASSLTARVEQFF. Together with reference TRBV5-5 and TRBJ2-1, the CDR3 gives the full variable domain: DAGVTQSPTHLIKTRGQQVTLRCSPISGHKSVSWYQQVLGQGPQFIFQYYEKEERGRGNFPDRFSARQFPNYSSELNVNALLLGDSALYLCASSLTARVEQFFGPGTRLTVL.

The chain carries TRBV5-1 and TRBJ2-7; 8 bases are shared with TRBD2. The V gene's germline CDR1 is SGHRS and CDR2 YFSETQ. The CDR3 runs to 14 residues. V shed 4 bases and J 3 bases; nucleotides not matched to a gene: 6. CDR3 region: CASSRAGESYEQYF. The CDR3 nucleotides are TGCGCCAGCAGCCGAGCGGGAGAGAGCTACGAGCAGTACTTC.

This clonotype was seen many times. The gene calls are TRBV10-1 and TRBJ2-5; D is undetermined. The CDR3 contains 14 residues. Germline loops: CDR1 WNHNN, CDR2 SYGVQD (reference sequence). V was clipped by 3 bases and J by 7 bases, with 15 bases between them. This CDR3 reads CASSDIDVTGTQYF. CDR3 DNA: TGCGCCAGCAGTGATATAGACGTTACGGGGACCCAGTACTTC.

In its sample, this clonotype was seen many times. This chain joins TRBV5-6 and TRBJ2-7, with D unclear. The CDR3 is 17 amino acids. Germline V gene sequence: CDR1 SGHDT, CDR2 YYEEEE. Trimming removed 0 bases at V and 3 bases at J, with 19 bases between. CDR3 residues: CASSLGPISVDVYEQYF. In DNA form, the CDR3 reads TGTGCCAGCAGCTTGGGGCCCATCTCCGTGGACGTCTACGAGCAGTACTTC.

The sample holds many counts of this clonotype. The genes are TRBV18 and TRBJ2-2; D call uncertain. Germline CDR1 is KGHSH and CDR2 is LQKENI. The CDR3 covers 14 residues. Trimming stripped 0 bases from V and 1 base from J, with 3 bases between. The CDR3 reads CASSPPGNTGELFF. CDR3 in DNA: TGTGCCAGCTCACCACCGGGGAACACCGGGGAGCTGTTTTTT.

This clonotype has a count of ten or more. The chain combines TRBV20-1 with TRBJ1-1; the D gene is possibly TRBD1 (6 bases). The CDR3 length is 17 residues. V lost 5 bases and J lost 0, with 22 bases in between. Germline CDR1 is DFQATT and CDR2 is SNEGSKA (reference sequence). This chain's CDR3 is CSALVLTGLSMNTEAFF. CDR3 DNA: TGCAGTGCTCTCGTGTTAACAGGGCTTTCGATGAACACTGAAGCTTTCTTT.

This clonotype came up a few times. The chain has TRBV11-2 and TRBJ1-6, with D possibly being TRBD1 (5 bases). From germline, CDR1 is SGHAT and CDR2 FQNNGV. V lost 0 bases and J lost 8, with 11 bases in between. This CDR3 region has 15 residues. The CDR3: CASSLEPGSYSPLHF. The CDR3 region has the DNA TGTGCCAGCAGCTTAGAACCAGGGAGTTATTCACCCCTCCACTTT. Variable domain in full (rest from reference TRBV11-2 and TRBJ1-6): EAGVAQSPRYKIIEKRQSVAFWCNPISGHATLYWYQQILGQGPKLLIQFQNNGVVDDSQLPKDRFSAERLKGVDSTLKIQPAKLEDSAVYLCASSLEPGSYSPLHFGNGTRLTVT.

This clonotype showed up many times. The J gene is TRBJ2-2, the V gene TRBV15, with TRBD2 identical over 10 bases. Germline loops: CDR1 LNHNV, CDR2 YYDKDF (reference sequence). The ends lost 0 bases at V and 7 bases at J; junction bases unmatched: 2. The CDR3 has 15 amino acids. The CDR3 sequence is CATSREKREGGELFF. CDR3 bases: TGTGCCACCAGCAGAGAGAAGCGGGAGGGCGGGGAGCTGTTTTTT.

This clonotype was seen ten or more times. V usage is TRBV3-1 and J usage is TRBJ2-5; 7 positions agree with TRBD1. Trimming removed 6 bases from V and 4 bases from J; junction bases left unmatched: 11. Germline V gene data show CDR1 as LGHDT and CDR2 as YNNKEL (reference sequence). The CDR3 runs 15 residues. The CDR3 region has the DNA TGTGCCAGCAGTCCGGCGACAGGGCCAGGAGAGACCCAGTACTTC. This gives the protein CASSPATGPGETQYF.

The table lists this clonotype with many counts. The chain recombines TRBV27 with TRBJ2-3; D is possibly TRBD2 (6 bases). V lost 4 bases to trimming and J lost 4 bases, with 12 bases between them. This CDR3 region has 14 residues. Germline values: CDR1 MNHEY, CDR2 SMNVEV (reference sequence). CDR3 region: CASSSRGRPDTQYF. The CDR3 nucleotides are TGTGCCAGCAGTTCGAGAGGGAGGCCAGATACGCAGTATTTT.